The 18 T cell receptor beta chains reported below all come from one sample, sequenced in a study of blood T cell repertoires in COVID-19. Sequencing used immunoSEQ multiplex PCR; TCRdb keeps in-frame clones, though not all of them. The table shows a few hundred thousand clones, with more than 85% occurring only once. What was sequenced was PBMCs or T cells enriched from blood (not recorded which). These receptors originate from a woman aged 40 to 49 who had been exposed to COVID-19.

The chain is built from TRBV4-1 and TRBJ2-1, with D maybe TRBD2 (5 bases). Germline V lookup: CDR1 MGHRA, CDR2 YSYEKL. Trimming removed 1 base at V and 6 bases at J, with 13 bases between. CDR3 length: 15 residues. In DNA, the CDR3 is TGCGCCAGCAGCCAAGGCCGGGCCCGGGGCAATGAGCAGTTCTTC. Its protein product is CASSQGRARGNEQFF.

The chain recombines TRBV24-1 with TRBJ1-2; D might be TRBD1 (5 bases). Germline lookup yields CDR1 KGHDR and CDR2 SFDVKD. There are 13 residues in the CDR3. Trimming removed 3 bases from V and 8 bases from J, with 12 bases in between. The CDR3 sequence: CATSDPPQGGYTF. The CDR3 bases are TGTGCCACCAGTGATCCCCCCCAGGGAGGCTACACCTTC.

About this clone: The same CDR3 arises from other DNA sequences in this sample as well. The rearrangement links TRBV19 to TRBJ1-1; no clear D gene. Germline V gives CDR1 LNHDA, CDR2 SQIVND (reference sequence). V dropped 5 bases and J dropped 2 bases, with 3 bases sitting between them. The CDR3 totals 11 residues. The CDR3: CASSSNTEAFF. The CDR3 region has the DNA TGTGCCAGTAGTTCAAACACTGAAGCTTTCTTT.

The chain couples TRBV18 to TRBJ2-2; 8 bases are a match to TRBD1. The CDR3 totals 17 residues. Germline V gene sequence: CDR1 KGHSH, CDR2 LQKENI. The J segment lost 6 bases and the V segment lost 5 bases, leaving 14 bases of the junction unmatched. This CDR3 reads CASSFNRDRIRAGELFF. The CDR3 nucleotides are TGTGCCAGCTCATTCAACCGGGACAGGATTAGGGCCGGGGAGCTGTTTTTT.

The chain couples TRBV6-5 to TRBJ2-3, with D possibly matching TRBD2 (6 bases). Trimming left V 3 bases short and J 2 bases short, with 15 bases between. Germline V gene lookup returns CDR1 MNHEY and CDR2 SVGAGI. CDR3 length: 16 residues. Here the CDR3 DNA reads TGTGCCAGCAGTTATTTTGACGTGGGACTCACAGATACGCAGTATTTT. Translating it yields CASSYFDVGLTDTQYF.

This clone has a handful of counts. The rearrangement joins TRBV15 to TRBJ2-1, with 10 bases fitting TRBD2. Losses at the gene ends were 5 bases for V and 6 bases for J; bases not matched to a gene: 16. This CDR3 is built from 18 residues. In germline, CDR1 is LNHNV, CDR2 YYDKDF (reference sequence). The CDR3 DNA follows: TGTGCCACCAGCCGAGGAGGAAGCCCGCGACTAGCGGGCAATGAGCAGTTCTTC. This gives the protein CATSRGGSPRLAGNEQFF. Together with reference TRBV15 and TRBJ2-1, the CDR3 gives the full variable domain: DAMVIQNPRYQVTQFGKPVTLSCSQTLNHNVMYWYQQKSSQAPKLLFHYYDKDFNNEADTPDNFQSRRPNTSFCFLDIRSPGLGDTAMYLCATSRGGSPRLAGNEQFFGPGTRLTVL.

The chain carries TRBV19 and TRBJ2-1; 9 nucleotides align to TRBD1. Unmatched junction bases numbered 3, after V lost 3 bases and J lost 3 bases. The CDR3 length is 15 residues. Looked up from germline, CDR1 is LNHDA and CDR2 is SQIVND (reference sequence). CDR3 DNA sequence: TGTGCCAGTAGTATGAGGACAGGGGTCTACAATGAGCAGTTCTTC. This sequence encodes CASSMRTGVYNEQFF.

The chain employs TRBV6-2 or TRBV6-3 and TRBJ2-2; no reliable D call. CDR1 and CDR2 (germline): MNHEY, SVGEGT. The germline V and J ends were trimmed by 0 bases and 4 bases, with 21 bases remaining between them. There are 19 residues in the CDR3. CDR3: CASSYSSPGLWIGTGELFF. CDR3 sequence (DNA): TGTGCCAGCAGTTACTCTTCCCCGGGTTTATGGATCGGCACCGGGGAGCTGTTTTTT.

The chain combines TRBV19 with TRBJ1-1; TRBD1 agrees at 8 bases. The CDR3 extends over 17 amino acids. The V gene end was trimmed by 6 bases and the J gene end by 0 bases; junction bases not matched to a gene: 12. From germline, CDR1 is LNHDA and CDR2 SQIVND (reference sequence). The CDR3 sequence is CASRQGVGWTMNTEAFF. The CDR3 bases are TGTGCCAGTAGACAGGGGGTAGGGTGGACTATGAACACTGAAGCTTTCTTT.

The rearrangement joins TRBV19 to TRBJ1-2; D is ambiguous. V was trimmed by 4 bases and J by 8 bases, leaving 17 bases between them. Germline lookup yields CDR1 LNHDA and CDR2 SQIVND (reference sequence). CDR3 size: 14 residues. CDR3 protein: CASSTPRGRGGYTF. DNA for the CDR3: TGTGCCAGTAGTACCCCTCGGGGTAGAGGAGGCTACACCTTC.

V is TRBV29-1 and J is TRBJ1-2; D might be TRBD1 (5 bases). Germline V lookup: CDR1 SQVTM, CDR2 ANQGSEA. The CDR3 runs 13 residues. V was cut by 3 bases and J by 4 bases, with 12 bases left in between. The CDR3 sequence: CSVEWGGTYGYTF. CDR3 coding DNA: TGCAGCGTTGAGTGGGGGGGTACCTATGGCTACACCTTC.

The chain combines TRBV12-3 or TRBV12-4 with TRBJ1-2; D is possibly TRBD1 (5 bases). The CDR3 runs 12 residues. Deletions cut 6 bases from V and 7 bases from J, with 12 bases between. The CDR3 loop reads CASRIGGGGYTF. CDR3 DNA: TGTGCCAGCAGAATCGGGGGGGGTGGCTACACCTTC.

CDR3 residues: CAWTFDRVSGYTF. CDR3 DNA sequence: TGTGCCTGGACTTTCGACAGGGTTAGCGGCTACACCTTC. This chain joins TRBV30 and TRBJ1-2; TRBD1 matches 7 bases. CDR3 length: 13 amino acids. V dropped 4 bases and J dropped 8; count of bases not matched to a gene: 10. Germline CDR1 and CDR2: GTSNPN and SVGIG (reference sequence).

DNA for the CDR3: TGTGCCAGCAGGACTCAGAGGAACACTGAAGCTTTCTTT. Amino acids: CASRTQRNTEAFF. This chain connects TRBV12-3 or TRBV12-4 to TRBJ1-1; D is uncertain. The V gene lost 6 bases and the J gene lost 1 base, with 9 bases spanning the gap. The CDR3 runs to 13 residues.

The rearrangement links TRBV19 to TRBJ2-1; D is undetermined. V was pared by 6 bases and J by 1 base, with 10 bases between. The CDR3 has 14 amino acids. Germline V gives CDR1 LNHDA, CDR2 SQIVND (reference sequence). The CDR3: CASRPVWSYNEQFF. In nucleotides, the CDR3 is TGTGCCAGTAGACCGGTCTGGTCCTACAATGAGCAGTTCTTC.

This clone was seen a single time. The J gene is TRBJ2-3, the V gene TRBV11-3, with D tentatively TRBD2 (6 bases). V lost 4 bases and J 5 bases, leaving 19 bases between the germline ends. This CDR3 spans 16 amino acids. The germline V gene encodes CDR1 SGHNT and CDR2 YENEEA. The CDR3 protein is CASSSSSLGTLDTQYF. CDR3 in DNA: TGTGCCAGCAGCTCCAGCTCGCTAGGGACTTTAGATACGCAGTATTTT.

This chain links TRBV2 with TRBJ1-5; perhaps TRBD1 as D (5 bases). V was pared by 11 bases and J by 12 bases, with 23 bases between. Germline assignment: CDR1 SNHLY and CDR2 FYNNEI. This CDR3 comprises 13 residues. The CDR3 DNA follows: TGTGCCGTCCGGGAGGGCGGCGCGGGGCTCCAGCATTTT. This encodes CAVREGGAGLQHF.

The genes are TRBV10-2 and TRBJ2-3; 10 bases agree with TRBD1. J lost 6 bases, V lost 3 bases, and 9 bases had no gene match. Germline-derived CDR1 and CDR2 are WSHSY and SAAADI. The length of the CDR3 is 16 residues. As DNA, the CDR3 is TGCGCCAGCAGTGATCTGGGGACAGGGGAAAAGGATACGCAGTATTTT. It yields the protein CASSDLGTGEKDTQYF.